In this sample, the clone carrying this T cell receptor (beta chain) turned up a few times. The antigen is not known. The data were taken from a study of cytomegalovirus exposure and HLA in healthy donors. General observations from the study: TCR beta sequences reportedly predicted most subjects' HLA-A and HLA-B alleles accurately.

A multiplex PCR was run with 60 Vbeta primers and 13 Jbeta primers. Produced via immunoSEQ multiplex PCR; TCRdb's table is partial and in-frame only. The sample includes approximately 30,000 clones, 55% to 80% seen only once; the top ten take over 9.5%. V was shortened by 1 base and J by 5 bases, with 17 bases between the two germline ends. Per germline, CDR1 SGHRS and CDR2 YFSETQ. CDR3 length: 16 amino acids. The chain has TRBV5-1 and TRBJ2-3, with a possible D match to TRBD2 (6 bases). The sample was PBMCs. This TCR was recovered from a middle-aged man in good health and CMV-seropositive. The CDR3 region is CASSLNSGGTGDTQYF. CDR3 DNA sequence: TGCGCCAGCAGCTTGAATAGCGGAGGGACCGGAGATACGCAGTATTTT.